This TCR beta chain appears in the sequencing data of a study of CD8+ T cells in alopecia areata. Study-wide background: People stayed on tofacitinib for 6 to 18 months, then stopped the drug for 6 months.

Comments on this clone: Its antigen is as yet unknown.

RNA was isolated and reverse transcribed to cDNA, the sequencing template. Profiling relied on immunoSEQ multiplex PCR, and the TCRdb table lists in-frame clones only, not all of them. The sample has about 12,000 clones, approximately 60% seen once. Specimens obtained from alopecia areata patients comprised lesional scalp punch biopsies and peripheral blood. Study-level results: Scalp samples also yield sequences of resident alphabeta T cells from normal skin. For lesional scalp, especially alopecia totalis/universalis, clonality was higher than in normal scalp.

Germline lookup yields CDR1 SGHTA and CDR2 FQGNSA. Trimming removed 1 base at V and 9 bases at J, with 9 bases between. The CDR3 totals 12 residues. This sequence was found in a human donor with alopecia areata. Sequencing input: skin. This sequence joins TRBV7-2 and TRBJ2-5, with D possibly being TRBD2 (6 bases). The CDR3 spells CASSLVAVAQYF. In DNA form, the CDR3 reads TGTGCCAGCAGCTTAGTAGCGGTGGCCCAGTACTTC.